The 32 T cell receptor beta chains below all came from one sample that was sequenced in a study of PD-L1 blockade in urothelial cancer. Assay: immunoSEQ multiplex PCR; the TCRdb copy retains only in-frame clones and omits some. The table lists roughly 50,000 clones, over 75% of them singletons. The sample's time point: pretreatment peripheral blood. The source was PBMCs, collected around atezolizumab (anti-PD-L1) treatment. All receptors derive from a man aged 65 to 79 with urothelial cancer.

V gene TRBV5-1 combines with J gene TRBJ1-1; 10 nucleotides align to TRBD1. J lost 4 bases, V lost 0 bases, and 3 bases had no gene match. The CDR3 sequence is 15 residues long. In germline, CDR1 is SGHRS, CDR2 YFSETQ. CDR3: CASSLGRTGGTEAFF. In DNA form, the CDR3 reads TGCGCCAGCAGCTTGGGACGGACAGGGGGCACTGAAGCTTTCTTT.

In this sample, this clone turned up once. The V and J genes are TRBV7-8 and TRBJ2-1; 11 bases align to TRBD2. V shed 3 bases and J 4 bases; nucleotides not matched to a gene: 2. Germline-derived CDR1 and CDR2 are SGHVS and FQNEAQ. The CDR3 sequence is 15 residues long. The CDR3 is CASSLGTSGYNEQFF. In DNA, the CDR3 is TGTGCCAGCAGCTTGGGGACTAGCGGATACAATGAGCAGTTCTTC.

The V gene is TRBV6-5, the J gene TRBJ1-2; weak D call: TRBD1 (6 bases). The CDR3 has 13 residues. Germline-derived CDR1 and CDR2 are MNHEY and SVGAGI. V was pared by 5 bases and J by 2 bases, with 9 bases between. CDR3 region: CASSPQGNYGYTF. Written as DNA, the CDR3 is TGTGCCAGCAGTCCCCAGGGGAACTATGGCTACACCTTC.

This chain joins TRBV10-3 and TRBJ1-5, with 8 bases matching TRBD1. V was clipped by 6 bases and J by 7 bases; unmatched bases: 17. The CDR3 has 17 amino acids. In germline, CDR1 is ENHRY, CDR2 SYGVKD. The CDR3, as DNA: TGTGCCATCAGCCAAGGCCACCCAGGACAGGGCGGACAGCCCCAGCATTTT. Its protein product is CAISQGHPGQGGQPQHF.

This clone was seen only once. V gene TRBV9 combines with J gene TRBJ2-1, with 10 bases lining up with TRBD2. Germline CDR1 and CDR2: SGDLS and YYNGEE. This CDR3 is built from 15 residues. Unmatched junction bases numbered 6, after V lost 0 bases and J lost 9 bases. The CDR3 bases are TGTGCCAGCAGCGTAGGCCTAGCGGGAGTGGGTGAGCAGTTCTTC. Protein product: CASSVGLAGVGEQFF.

DNA for the CDR3: TGTGCCAGCAGCTTAGAGGGACAGGGGGAAGCTTTCTTT. Translated: CASSLEGQGEAFF. The chain carries TRBV7-8 and TRBJ1-1; 10 bases line up with TRBD1. The CDR3 extends over 13 amino acids. With 1 base clipped from V and 8 bases from J, the junction kept 1 base outside the gene matches. Germline CDR1 SGHVS, CDR2 FQNEAQ.

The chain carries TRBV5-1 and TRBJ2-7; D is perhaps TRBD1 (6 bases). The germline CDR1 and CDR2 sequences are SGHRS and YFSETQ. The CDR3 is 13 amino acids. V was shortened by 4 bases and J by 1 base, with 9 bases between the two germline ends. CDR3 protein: CASSLGQSYEQYF. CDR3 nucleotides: TGCGCCAGCAGCCTCGGACAGTCCTACGAGCAGTACTTC.

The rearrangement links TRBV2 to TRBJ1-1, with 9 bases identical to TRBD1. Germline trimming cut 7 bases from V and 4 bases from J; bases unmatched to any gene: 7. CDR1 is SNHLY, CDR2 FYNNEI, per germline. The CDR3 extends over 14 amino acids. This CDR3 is CASNRQGVVTEAFF. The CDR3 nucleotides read TGTGCCAGCAACAGACAGGGGGTCGTCACTGAAGCTTTCTTT.

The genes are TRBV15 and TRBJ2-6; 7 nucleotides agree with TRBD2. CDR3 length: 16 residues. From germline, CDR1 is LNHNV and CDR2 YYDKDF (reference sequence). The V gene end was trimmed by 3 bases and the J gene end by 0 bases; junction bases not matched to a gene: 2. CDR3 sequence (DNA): TGTGCCACCAGCAGCAAGCGGGGCTCTGGGGCCAACGTCCTGACTTTC. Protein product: CATSSKRGSGANVLTF.

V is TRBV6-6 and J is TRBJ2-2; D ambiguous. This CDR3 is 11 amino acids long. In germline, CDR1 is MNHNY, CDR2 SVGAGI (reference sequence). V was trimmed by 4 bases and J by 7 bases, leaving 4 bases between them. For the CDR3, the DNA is TGTGCCAGCAGTTCCGGCGGGGAGCTGTTTTTT. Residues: CASSSGGELFF.

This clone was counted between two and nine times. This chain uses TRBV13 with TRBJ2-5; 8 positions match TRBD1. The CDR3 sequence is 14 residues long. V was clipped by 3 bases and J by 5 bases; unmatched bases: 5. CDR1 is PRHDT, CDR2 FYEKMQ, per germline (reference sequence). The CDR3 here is CASSLVRQGETQYF. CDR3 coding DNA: TGTGCCAGCAGCTTGGTTCGACAGGGGGAGACCCAGTACTTC.

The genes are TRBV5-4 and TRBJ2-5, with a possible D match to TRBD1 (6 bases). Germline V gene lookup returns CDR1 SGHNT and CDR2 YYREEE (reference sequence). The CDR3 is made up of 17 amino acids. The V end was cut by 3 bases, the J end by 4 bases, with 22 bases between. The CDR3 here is CASSSQRGNQLGETQYF. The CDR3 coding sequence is TGTGCCAGCAGCTCCCAAAGGGGGAATCAGTTGGGAGAGACCCAGTACTTC.

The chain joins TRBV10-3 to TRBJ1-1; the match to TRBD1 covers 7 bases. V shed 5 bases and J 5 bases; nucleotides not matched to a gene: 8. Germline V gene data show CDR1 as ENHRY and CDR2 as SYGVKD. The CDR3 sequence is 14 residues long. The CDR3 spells CAISSGQEGTEAFF. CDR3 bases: TGTGCCATCAGTTCCGGACAGGAGGGGACTGAAGCTTTCTTT.

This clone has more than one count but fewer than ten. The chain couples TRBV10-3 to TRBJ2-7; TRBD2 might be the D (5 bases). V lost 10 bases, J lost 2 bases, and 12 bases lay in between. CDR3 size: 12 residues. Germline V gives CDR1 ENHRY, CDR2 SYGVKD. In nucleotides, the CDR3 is TGTGCCACGCAGACTAAAGCCTACGAGCAGTACTTC. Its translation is CATQTKAYEQYF.

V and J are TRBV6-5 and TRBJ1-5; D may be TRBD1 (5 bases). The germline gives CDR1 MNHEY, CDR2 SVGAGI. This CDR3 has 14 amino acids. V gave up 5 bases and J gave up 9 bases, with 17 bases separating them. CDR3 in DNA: TGTGCCAGCAGTGCCGACAGCCACCGATCGCCCCAGCATTTT. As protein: CASSADSHRSPQHF.

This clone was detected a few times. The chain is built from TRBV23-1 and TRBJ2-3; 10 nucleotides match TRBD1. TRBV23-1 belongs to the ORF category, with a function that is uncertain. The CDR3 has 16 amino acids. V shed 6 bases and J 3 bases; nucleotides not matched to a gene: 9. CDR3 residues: CASRARPGQGTDTQYF. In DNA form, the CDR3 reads TGCGCCAGCAGGGCTAGACCGGGACAGGGGACAGATACGCAGTATTTT.

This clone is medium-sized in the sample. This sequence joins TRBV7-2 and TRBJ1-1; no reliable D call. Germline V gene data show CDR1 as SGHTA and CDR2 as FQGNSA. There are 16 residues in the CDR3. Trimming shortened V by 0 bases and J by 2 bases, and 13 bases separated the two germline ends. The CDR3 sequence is CASSLAGRGSNTEAFF. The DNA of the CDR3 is TGTGCCAGCAGCTTAGCGGGCCGGGGATCTAACACTGAAGCTTTCTTT.

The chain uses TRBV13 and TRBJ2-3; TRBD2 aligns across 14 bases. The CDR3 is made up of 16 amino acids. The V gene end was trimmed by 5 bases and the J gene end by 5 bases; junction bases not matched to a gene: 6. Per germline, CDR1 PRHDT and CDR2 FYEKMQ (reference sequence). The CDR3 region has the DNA TGTGCCAGCAGCCGCAGACTAGCGGGAGGGGGAGATACGCAGTATTTT. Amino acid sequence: CASSRRLAGGGDTQYF.

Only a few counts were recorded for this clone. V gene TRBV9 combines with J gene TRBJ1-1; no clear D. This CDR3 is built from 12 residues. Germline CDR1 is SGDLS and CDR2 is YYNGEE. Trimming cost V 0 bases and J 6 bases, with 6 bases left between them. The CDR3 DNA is TGTGCCAGCAGCGTAGGTAGTTCTGAAGCTTTCTTT. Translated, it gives CASSVGSSEAFF.

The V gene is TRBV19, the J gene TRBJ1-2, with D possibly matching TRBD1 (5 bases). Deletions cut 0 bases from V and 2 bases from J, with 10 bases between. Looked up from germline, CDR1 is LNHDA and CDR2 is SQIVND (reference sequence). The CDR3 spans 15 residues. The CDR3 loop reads CASSIDGGANYGYTF. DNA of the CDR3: TGTGCCAGTAGTATAGACGGAGGGGCCAACTATGGCTACACCTTC.

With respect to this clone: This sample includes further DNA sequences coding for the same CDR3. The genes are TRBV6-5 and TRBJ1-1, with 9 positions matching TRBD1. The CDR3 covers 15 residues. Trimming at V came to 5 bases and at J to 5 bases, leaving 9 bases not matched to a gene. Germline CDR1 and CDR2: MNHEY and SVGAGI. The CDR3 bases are TGTGCCAGCAGTGGCCAACAGGGGGCTGGAACTGAAGCTTTCTTT. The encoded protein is CASSGQQGAGTEAFF.

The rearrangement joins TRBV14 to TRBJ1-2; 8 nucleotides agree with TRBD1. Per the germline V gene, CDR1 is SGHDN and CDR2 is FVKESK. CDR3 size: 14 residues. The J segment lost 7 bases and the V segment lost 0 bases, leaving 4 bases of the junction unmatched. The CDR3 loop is CASSQDWQGAGYTF. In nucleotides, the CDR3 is TGTGCCAGCAGCCAAGATTGGCAGGGGGCTGGCTACACCTTC.

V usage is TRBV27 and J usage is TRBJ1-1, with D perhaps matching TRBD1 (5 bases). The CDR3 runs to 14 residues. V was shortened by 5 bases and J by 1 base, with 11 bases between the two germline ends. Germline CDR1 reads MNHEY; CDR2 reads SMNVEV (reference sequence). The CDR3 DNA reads TGTGCCAGCAGTCCTCTTCAGGGGAACACTGAAGCTTTCTTT. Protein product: CASSPLQGNTEAFF.

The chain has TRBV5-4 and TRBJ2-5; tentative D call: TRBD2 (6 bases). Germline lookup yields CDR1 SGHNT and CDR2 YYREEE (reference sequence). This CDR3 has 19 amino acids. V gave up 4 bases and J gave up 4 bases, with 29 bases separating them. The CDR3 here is CASSLMGRRPGLGSETQYF. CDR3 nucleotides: TGTGCCAGCAGCCTGATGGGGAGGCGACCGGGACTGGGGTCAGAGACCCAGTACTTC.

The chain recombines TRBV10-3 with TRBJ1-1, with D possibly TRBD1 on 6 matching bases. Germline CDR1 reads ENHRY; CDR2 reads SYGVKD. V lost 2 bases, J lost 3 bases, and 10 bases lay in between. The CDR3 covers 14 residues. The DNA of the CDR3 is TGTGCCATCAGTGAGCCACGGACAGACACTGAAGCTTTCTTT. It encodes CAISEPRTDTEAFF.

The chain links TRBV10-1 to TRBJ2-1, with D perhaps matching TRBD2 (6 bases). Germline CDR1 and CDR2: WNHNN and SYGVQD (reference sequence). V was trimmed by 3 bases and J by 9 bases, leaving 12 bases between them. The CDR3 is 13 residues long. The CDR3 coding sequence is TGCGCCAGCAGTGACCCGGAGGGCGGTGAGCAGTTCTTC. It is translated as CASSDPEGGEQFF.

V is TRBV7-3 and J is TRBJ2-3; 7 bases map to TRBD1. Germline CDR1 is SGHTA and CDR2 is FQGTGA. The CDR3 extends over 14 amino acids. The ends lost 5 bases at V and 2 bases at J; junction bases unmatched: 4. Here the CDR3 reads CASSPGGFTDTQYF. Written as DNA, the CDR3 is TGTGCCAGCAGCCCAGGGGGTTTCACAGATACGCAGTATTTT.

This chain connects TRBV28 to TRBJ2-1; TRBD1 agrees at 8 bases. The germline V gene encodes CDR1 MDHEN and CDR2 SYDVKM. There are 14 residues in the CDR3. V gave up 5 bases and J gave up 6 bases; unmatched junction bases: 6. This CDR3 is CASSQEQGVNEQFF. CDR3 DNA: TGTGCCAGCAGTCAAGAACAGGGGGTCAATGAGCAGTTCTTC.

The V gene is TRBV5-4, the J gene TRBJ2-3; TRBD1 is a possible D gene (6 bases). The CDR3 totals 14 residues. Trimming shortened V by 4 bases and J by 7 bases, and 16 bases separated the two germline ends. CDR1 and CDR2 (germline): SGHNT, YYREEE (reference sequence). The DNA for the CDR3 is TGTGCCAGCAGCAACCCGGACAGCCTCAATACGCAGTATTTT. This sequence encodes CASSNPDSLNTQYF.

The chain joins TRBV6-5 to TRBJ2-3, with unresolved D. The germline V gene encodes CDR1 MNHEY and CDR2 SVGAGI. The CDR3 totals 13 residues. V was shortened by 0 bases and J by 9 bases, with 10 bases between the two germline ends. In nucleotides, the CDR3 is TGTGCCAGCAGTTACTCCTCCCGGTCGACGCAGTATTTT. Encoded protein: CASSYSSRSTQYF.

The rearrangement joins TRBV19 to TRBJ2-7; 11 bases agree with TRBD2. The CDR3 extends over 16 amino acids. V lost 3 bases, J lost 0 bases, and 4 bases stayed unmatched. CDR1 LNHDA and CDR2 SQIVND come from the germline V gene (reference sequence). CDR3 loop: CASSIGGTSGSYEQYF. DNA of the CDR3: TGTGCCAGTAGTATCGGCGGGACTAGCGGCTCCTACGAGCAGTACTTC.

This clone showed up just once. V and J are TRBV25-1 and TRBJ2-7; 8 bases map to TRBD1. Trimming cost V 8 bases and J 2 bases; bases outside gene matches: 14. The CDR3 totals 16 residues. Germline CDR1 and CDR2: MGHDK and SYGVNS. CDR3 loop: CASRPPGRQGTYEQYF. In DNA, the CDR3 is TGTGCCAGCCGCCCGCCAGGGAGACAGGGGACCTACGAGCAGTACTTC.